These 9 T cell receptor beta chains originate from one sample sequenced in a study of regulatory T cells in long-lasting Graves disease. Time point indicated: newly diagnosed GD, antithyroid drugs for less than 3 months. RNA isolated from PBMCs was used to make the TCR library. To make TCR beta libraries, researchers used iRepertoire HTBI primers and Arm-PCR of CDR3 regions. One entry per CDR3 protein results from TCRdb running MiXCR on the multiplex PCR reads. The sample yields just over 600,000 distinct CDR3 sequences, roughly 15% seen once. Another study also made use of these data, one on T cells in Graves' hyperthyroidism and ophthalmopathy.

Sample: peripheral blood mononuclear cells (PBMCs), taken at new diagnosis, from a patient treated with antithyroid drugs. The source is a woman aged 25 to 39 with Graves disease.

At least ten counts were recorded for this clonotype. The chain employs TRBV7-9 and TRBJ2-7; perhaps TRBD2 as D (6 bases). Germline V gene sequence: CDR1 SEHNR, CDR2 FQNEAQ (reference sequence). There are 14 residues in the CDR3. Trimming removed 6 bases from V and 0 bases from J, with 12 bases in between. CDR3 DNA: TGTGCCAGCAGTTTGGCGGGGAGCTCCTACGAGCAGTACTTC. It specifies CASSLAGSSYEQYF.

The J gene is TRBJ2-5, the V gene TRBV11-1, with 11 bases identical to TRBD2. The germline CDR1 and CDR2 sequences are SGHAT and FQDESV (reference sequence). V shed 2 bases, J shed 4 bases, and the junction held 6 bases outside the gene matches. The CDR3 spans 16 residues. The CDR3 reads CASSLPGLAETETQYF. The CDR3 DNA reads TGTGCCAGCAGCTTACCGGGACTAGCGGAAACAGAGACCCAGTACTTC.

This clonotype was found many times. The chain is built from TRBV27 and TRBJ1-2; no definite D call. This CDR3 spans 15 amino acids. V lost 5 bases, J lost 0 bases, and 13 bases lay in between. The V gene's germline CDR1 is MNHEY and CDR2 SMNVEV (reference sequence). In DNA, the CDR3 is TGTGCCAGCAGTCAAACCCTTAAGGCTAACTATGGCTACACCTTC. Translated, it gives CASSQTLKANYGYTF.

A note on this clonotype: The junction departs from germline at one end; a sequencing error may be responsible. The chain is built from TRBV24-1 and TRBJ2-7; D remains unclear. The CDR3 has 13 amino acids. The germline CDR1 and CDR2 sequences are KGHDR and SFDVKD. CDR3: CTTSALGLREQYF. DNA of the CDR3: TGTACCACCAGTGCCCTCGGGCTTAGGGAGCAGTACTTC.

CDR3 region: CASTRKWSTEAFF. CDR3 nucleotide sequence: TGTGCCAGCACTCGAAAGTGGAGCACTGAAGCTTTCTTT. V usage is TRBV6-1 and J usage is TRBJ1-1; D unclear. The CDR3 runs to 13 residues. CDR1 is MNHNS, CDR2 SASEGT, per germline. Between the trimmed V and J ends, which lost 7 bases and 4 bases, there was a span of 13 bases.

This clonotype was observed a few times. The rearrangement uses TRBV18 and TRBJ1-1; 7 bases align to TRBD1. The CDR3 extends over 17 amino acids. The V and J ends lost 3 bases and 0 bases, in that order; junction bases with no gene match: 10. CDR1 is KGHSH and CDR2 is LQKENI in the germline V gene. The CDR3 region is CASSPLPGQNMNTEAFF. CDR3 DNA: TGTGCCAGCTCACCTTTACCGGGACAGAACATGAACACTGAAGCTTTCTTT.

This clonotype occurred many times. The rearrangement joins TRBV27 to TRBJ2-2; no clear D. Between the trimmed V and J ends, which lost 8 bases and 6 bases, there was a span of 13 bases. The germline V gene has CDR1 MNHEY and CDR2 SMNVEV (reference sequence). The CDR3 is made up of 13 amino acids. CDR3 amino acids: CASGPLLAGELFF. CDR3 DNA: TGTGCCAGCGGTCCCCTTCTCGCCGGGGAGCTGTTTTTT.

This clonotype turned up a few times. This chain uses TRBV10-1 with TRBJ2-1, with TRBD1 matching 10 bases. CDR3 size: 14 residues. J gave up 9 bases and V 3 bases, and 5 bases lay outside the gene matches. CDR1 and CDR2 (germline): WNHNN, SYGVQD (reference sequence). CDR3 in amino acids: CASSDATGGREQFF. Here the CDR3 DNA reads TGCGCCAGCAGTGATGCGACAGGGGGCCGTGAGCAGTTCTTC.

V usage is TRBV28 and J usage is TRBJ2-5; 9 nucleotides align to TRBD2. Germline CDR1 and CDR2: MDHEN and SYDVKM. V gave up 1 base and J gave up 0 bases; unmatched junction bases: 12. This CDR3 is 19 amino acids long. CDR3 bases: TGTGCCAGCAGTTTATCTCGTAAGGGCGGGGGGGGATACCAAGAGACCCAGTACTTC. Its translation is CASSLSRKGGGGYQETQYF.